This TCR beta chain emerged from a study of human T cells and chemical hapten exposure. Turning to the study itself: Diphenylcyclopropenone was administered weekly to the scalp of patients throughout the roughly 23-week study.

Germline CDR1 and CDR2: DFQATT and SNEGSKA (reference sequence). V lost 0 bases, J lost 0 bases, and 15 bases lay in between. CDR3 length: 17 residues. TCRdb re-called the RACE reads with MiXCR, one entry per CDR3 protein. The table lists approximately 69,000 distinct CDR3 sequences, over 9% of them singletons, with around 7.3% in the top ten. Noted time point: patch test 2, 6 weeks after DPC sensitization. Treatment specified: therapeutic diphenylcyclopropenone sensitization with weekly scalp DPC. Specimen: whole blood, collected in connection with sensitization to the hapten diphenylcyclopropenone (DPC). The V call is TRBV20-1, the J call TRBJ1-3; D is uncertain. The TCR originated in a woman in her forties or fifties with alopecia areata. Some clones in this sample may be carry-over from other donors' samples. CDR3 in amino acids: CSARDPGEATSGNTIYF. Written as DNA, the CDR3 is TGCAGTGCTAGAGATCCCGGGGAGGCGACCTCTGGAAACACCATATATTTT.